Below, 19 T cell receptor beta chains from the same sample are listed, as sequenced in a study of CD8+ T cells in alopecia areata. Treatment in this sample: oral pan-JAK inhibitor, 5-10 mg twice daily. Sequencing templates came from extracted RNA that was reverse transcribed into cDNA. TCRdb keeps only in-frame clones here, not all; method: immunoSEQ multiplex PCR. In the table there are 200,000 to 250,000 clones, 30% to 40% of which are singletons. Source: CD4+ T cells sorted from blood, taken at week 34, from a patient treated with tofacitinib. These receptors were taken from a human donor with alopecia areata.

The rearrangement uses TRBV4-2 and TRBJ1-1; TRBD1 agrees at 8 bases. This CDR3 spans 14 amino acids. J lost 4 bases, V lost 3 bases, and 4 bases had no gene match. The germline CDR1 and CDR2 sequences are LGHNA and YNFKEQ. CDR3 protein: CASSHGQGGTEAFF. In DNA form, the CDR3 reads TGTGCCAGCAGCCATGGACAGGGAGGCACTGAAGCTTTCTTT.

The table lists this clone with a few counts. The chain has TRBV4-1 and TRBJ2-3, with 8 positions matching TRBD2. J lost 5 bases, V lost 1 base, and 8 bases had no gene match. From germline, CDR1 is MGHRA and CDR2 YSYEKL. The CDR3 runs to 16 residues. The CDR3 spells CASSQVSGRTVDTQYF. The DNA for the CDR3 is TGCGCCAGCAGCCAAGTAAGCGGGAGAACGGTAGATACGCAGTATTTT.

The chain combines TRBV5-6 with TRBJ2-2; D gene unclear. Germline CDR1 and CDR2: SGHDT and YYEEEE. This CDR3 region has 12 residues. The V end lost 2 bases, the J end lost 6 bases, and 5 bases lay between the germline ends. CDR3 nucleotides: TGTGCCAGCAGCTTCACGGCCGGGGAGCTGTTTTTT. Translated, it gives CASSFTAGELFF.

This chain's CDR3 is CSVLRPLSYEQYF. In DNA form, the CDR3 reads TGCAGCGTTCTACGCCCCCTCTCCTACGAGCAGTACTTC. V is TRBV29-1 and J is TRBJ2-7; D unresolved. Germline V gives CDR1 SQVTM, CDR2 ANQGSEA. Trimming left V 5 bases short and J 0 bases short, with 11 bases between. This CDR3 contains 13 residues.

CDR3: CASSERDRLSRDEQYF. As DNA, the CDR3 is TGTGCCAGCAGTGAACGGGACCGCTTATCTCGGGACGAGCAGTACTTC. V and J are TRBV2 and TRBJ2-7; either TRBD1 or TRBD2 may supply D (5 bases each). CDR1 is SNHLY, CDR2 FYNNEI, per germline. The CDR3 spans 16 residues. The V gene lost 2 bases and the J gene lost 5 bases, with 19 bases spanning the gap.

A word on this clone: Other nucleotide sequences from this sample produce the same CDR3. The chain combines TRBV9 with TRBJ1-3, with TRBD1 as a possible D gene (5 bases). V lost 3 bases to trimming and J lost 0 bases, with 13 bases between them. Germline V gene data show CDR1 as SGDLS and CDR2 as YYNGEE. The CDR3 contains 16 residues. CDR3 bases: TGTGCCAGCAGCGGTCCTCAGGGAGTCTCTGGAAACACCATATATTTT. This sequence encodes CASSGPQGVSGNTIYF.

This clone has more than one count but fewer than ten. The gene calls are TRBV2 and TRBJ2-2; D possibly corresponds to TRBD1 (6 bases). Looked up from germline, CDR1 is SNHLY and CDR2 is FYNNEI. Trimming shortened V by 9 bases and J by 4 bases, and 9 bases separated the two germline ends. The CDR3 is made up of 12 amino acids. CDR3 nucleotide sequence: TGTGCCAGTCAGGGGAGCACCGGGGAGCTGTTTTTT. Amino acids: CASQGSTGELFF.

The gene calls are TRBV15 and TRBJ1-1, with D possibly matching TRBD1 (5 bases). This CDR3 contains 17 residues. The V end was cut by 0 bases, the J end by 0 bases, with 14 bases between. Germline CDR1 reads LNHNV; CDR2 reads YYDKDF (reference sequence). CDR3 sequence (DNA): TGTGCCACCAGCAGAGATCGAAGGGGCCGGATGAACACTGAAGCTTTCTTT. Translated, it gives CATSRDRRGRMNTEAFF.

This clone has just a few counts. The chain employs TRBV7-9 and TRBJ1-5; tentative D call: TRBD1 (6 bases). Germline V gives CDR1 SEHNR, CDR2 FQNEAQ (reference sequence). The length of the CDR3 is 15 residues. The V end was cut by 4 bases, the J end by 3 bases, with 13 bases between. CDR3 protein: CASSSSTGYNQPQHF. The CDR3 region has the DNA TGTGCCAGCAGCTCCTCCACAGGGTACAATCAGCCCCAGCATTTT. Full variable domain (remainder filled in from reference TRBV7-9 and TRBJ1-5): DTGVSQNPRHKITKRGQNVTFRCDPISEHNRLYWYRQTLGQGPEFLTYFQNEAQLEKSRLLSDRFSAERPKGSFSTLEIQRTEQGDSAMYLCASSSSTGYNQPQHFGDGTRLSIL.

The chain joins TRBV2 to TRBJ2-1; 12 bases line up with TRBD2. V lost 6 bases to trimming and J lost 5 bases; unmatched junction nucleotides: 5. The V gene's germline CDR1 is SNHLY and CDR2 FYNNEI. The CDR3 runs 15 residues. CDR3: CASRGLAGRNNEQFF. The CDR3 DNA reads TGTGCCAGCAGGGGACTAGCGGGCCGAAACAATGAGCAGTTCTTC.

Many counts were recorded for this clone. V is TRBV2 and J is TRBJ2-7; D is uncertain. CDR3 length: 16 residues. The germline gives CDR1 SNHLY, CDR2 FYNNEI. Trimming removed 4 bases from V and 0 bases from J, with 16 bases in between. The CDR3 protein is CASSGVNTLSSYEQYF. The CDR3 DNA follows: TGTGCCAGCAGTGGAGTAAACACCCTGAGCTCCTACGAGCAGTACTTC.

The chain links TRBV7-8 to TRBJ2-1; D might be TRBD1 or TRBD2, each matching 5 bases. The V gene's germline CDR1 is SGHVS and CDR2 FQNEAQ. CDR3 size: 14 residues. Trimming stripped 8 bases from V and 5 bases from J, with 16 bases between. The CDR3 DNA reads TGTGCCAGCGGACACTACGGGACCGACAATGAGCAGTTCTTC. Its translation is CASGHYGTDNEQFF.

This clone appeared a single time. The chain carries TRBV7-7 and TRBJ2-3; D may match TRBD1 or TRBD2 (5 bases each). Trimming removed 3 bases from V and 6 bases from J, with 10 bases in between. There are 13 residues in the CDR3. Germline assignment: CDR1 SSHAT and CDR2 FNYEAQ (reference sequence). The CDR3 DNA sequence: TGTGCCAGCAGCTTCGTAGAGGGGGATACGCAGTATTTT. Amino acid sequence: CASSFVEGDTQYF.

The V call is TRBV6-6, the J call TRBJ2-7; possible D gene TRBD1, 6 bases. Germline CDR1 is MNHNY and CDR2 is SVGAGI (reference sequence). Deletions cut 10 bases from V and 0 bases from J, with 19 bases between. The length of the CDR3 is 15 residues. The CDR3 nucleotides read TGTGCCACCGTACGGGACACCGGGAACTCCTACGAGCAGTACTTC. Its translation is CATVRDTGNSYEQYF.

The sample holds a few counts of this clone. The rearrangement links TRBV4-1 to TRBJ2-3, with TRBD2 matching 7 bases. This CDR3 is built from 14 residues. The V gene's germline CDR1 is MGHRA and CDR2 YSYEKL. The V segment lost 0 bases and the J segment 6 bases; nucleotides outside the gene matches: 3. CDR3 DNA sequence: TGCGCCAGCAGCCAAGAGGGACTATCGGATACGCAGTATTTT. It specifies CASSQEGLSDTQYF.

The rearrangement uses TRBV7-2 and TRBJ2-6, with D possibly TRBD2 on 6 matching bases. The CDR3 is 16 amino acids. V lost 5 bases to trimming and J lost 2 bases, with 13 bases between them. Germline assignment: CDR1 SGHTA and CDR2 FQGNSA. The CDR3 region is CASSRPGRPGANVLTF. CDR3 DNA sequence: TGTGCCAGCAGCCGTCCGGGGAGGCCTGGGGCCAACGTCCTGACTTTC.

The chain has TRBV29-1 and TRBJ2-3; D gene unclear. The ends were cut back, 2 bases at V and 2 bases at J, with 8 bases in the middle. The germline CDR1 and CDR2 sequences are SQVTM and ANQGSEA. The length of the CDR3 is 13 residues. The CDR3, as DNA: TGCAGCGTTGAAAACTTACACACAGATACGCAGTATTTT. It specifies CSVENLHTDTQYF.

This clone was counted between two and nine times. The DNA of the CDR3 is TGCAGCGTTGGACTGGAAGAGACCCAGTACTTC. Translating it yields CSVGLEETQYF. This chain joins TRBV29-1 and TRBJ2-5; D is undetermined. The germline V gene has CDR1 SQVTM and CDR2 ANQGSEA. The V end was cut by 4 bases, the J end by 3 bases, with 6 bases between. The CDR3 extends over 11 amino acids.

The chain recombines TRBV7-2 with TRBJ1-1; no clear D. CDR3 size: 13 residues. Germline CDR1 and CDR2: SGHTA and FQGNSA. Trimming removed 4 bases from V and 4 bases from J, with 10 bases in between. DNA for the CDR3: TGTGCCAGCAGCTGGGCAGCTCTCACTGAAGCTTTCTTT. Encoded protein: CASSWAALTEAFF.